The entry that follows covers one TCR beta chain sequence. Antigen specificity is unknown. Trimming removed 2 bases from V and 4 bases from J; junction bases left unmatched: 12. The CDR3 consists of 20 residues. Per the germline V gene, CDR1 is MNHNS and CDR2 is SASEGT. The libraries were made with immunoSEQ v3.0 at survey level. Sequencing aimed at about 35,000-50,000 T-cell genomes per sample. Assay: immunoSEQ multiplex PCR; the TCRdb copy retains only in-frame clones and omits some. Of 40,000 to 50,000 clones in the sample, roughly 93% were seen once. The data were obtained in a study of long-term antiretroviral therapy in people with HIV. Study-level points and caveats: ART preceded a rise in diversity that nonetheless stayed lower than in transplant donor controls. It was observed that HIV repertoires exhibited narrower CDR3 length ranges than controls.

The sequence was collected from a man in his thirties or forties with HIV. The material was unsorted PBMCs, obtained about 9.1 years after starting antiretroviral therapy. The gene calls are TRBV6-1 and TRBJ2-6; TRBD1 agrees at 12 bases. CDR3 amino acids: CASSEYGVGQGAGGANVLTF. For the CDR3, the DNA is TGTGCCAGCAGTGAATATGGGGTGGGACAGGGGGCGGGAGGGGCCAACGTCCTGACTTTC.